The 2 T cell receptor beta chains given below trace back to one sample, sequenced in a study of OX40 agonist ivuxolimab in advanced cancers. Some clones are missing from TCRdb's copy, which holds only in-frame ones; the method was immunoSEQ multiplex PCR. The data show 48,000 or so clones, 92% seen once. Sequences were derived from CD4+ or CD8+ T cells sorted from blood, sampled in a trial of the OX40 agonist ivuxolimab. Receptors were obtained from an adult with an advanced solid tumor such as melanoma, head and neck, liver or kidney cancer.

V gene TRBV30 combines with J gene TRBJ2-1; TRBD2 matches 9 bases. V was pared by 7 bases and J by 4 bases, with 5 bases of the junction left unmatched. Germline V CDR1 and CDR2: GTSNPN, SVGIG (reference sequence). CDR3 size: 13 residues. The CDR3 protein is CASGTSNYNEQFF. CDR3 sequence (DNA): TGTGCCTCCGGGACTAGCAATTACAATGAGCAGTTCTTC.

The count of this clone is one. The gene calls are TRBV11-2 and TRBJ1-2; TRBD1 is a possible D gene (5 bases). This CDR3 contains 15 residues. Germline V lookup: CDR1 SGHAT, CDR2 FQNNGV. Trimming stripped 1 base from V and 4 bases from J, with 13 bases between. The CDR3 sequence is CASSLVSRVFYGYTF. CDR3 coding DNA: TGTGCCAGCAGCTTAGTAAGCAGGGTATTCTATGGCTACACCTTC.